These T cell receptor beta chains were read from a single sample in a study of cytomegalovirus exposure and HLA in healthy donors. Clones were read by immunoSEQ multiplex PCR, and TCRdb kept only the in-frame ones, dropping some. The repertoire holds 160,000 or so clones, with about 78% as singletons. Sequencing input: PBMCs. The receptors shown here come from a male donor in good health and CMV-seronegative. The CDR3 runs from the conserved cysteine through the conserved F or W. D genes are given only for firm matches. Clone size is not always given. Where it is, it says once, few, many or a class for expanded clones.

V: TRBV28
D: -
size: once
J: TRBJ2-7
CDR3: CASRTPSGSAYEQYF
DNA: TGTGCCAGCAGAACCCCTAGTGGGAGTGCCTACGAGCAGTACTTC

V: TRBV18
D: -
size: -
J: TRBJ1-2
CDR3: CASSLGTTPYGYTF
DNA: TGTGCCAGCTCACTTGGGACAACTCCCTATGGCTACACCTTC

V: TRBV7-9
D: -
size: -
J: TRBJ1-5
CDR3: CASSLVVGEPQHF
DNA: TGTGCCAGCAGCTTAGTAGTCGGTGAGCCCCAGCATTTT

V: TRBV5-1
D: TRBD1
size: -
J: TRBJ2-2
CDR3: CASSPGTGIGGELFF
DNA: TGCGCCAGCAGCCCTGGGACAGGGATCGGCGGGGAGCTGTTTTTT

V: TRBV7-9
D: -
size: once
J: TRBJ2-7
CDR3: CASSAQGYEQYF
DNA: TGTGCCAGCAGCGCCCAGGGCTACGAGCAGTACTTC

V: TRBV27
D: TRBD1
size: -
J: TRBJ2-7
CDR3: CASSRDRVYNEQYF
DNA: TGTGCCAGCAGTCGGGACAGGGTCTACAACGAGCAGTACTTC

V: TRBV28
D: -
size: -
J: TRBJ1-5
CDR3: CASSLSSHRANQPQHF
DNA: TGTGCCAGCAGTCTATCCTCCCACAGGGCAAATCAGCCCCAGCATTTT

V: TRBV5-4
D: TRBD2
size: once
J: TRBJ2-1
CDR3: CASSLTSGSNEQFF
DNA: TGTGCCAGCAGCTTGACTAGCGGGAGCAATGAGCAGTTCTTC

V: TRBV4-3
D: -
size: -
J: TRBJ2-7
CDR3: CASSPREGGSYEQYF
DNA: TGCGCCAGCAGCCCTCGAGAGGGCGGTTCCTACGAGCAGTACTTC

V: TRBV5-6
D: -
size: -
J: TRBJ2-5
CDR3: CASSKTGREETQYF
DNA: TGTGCCAGCAGCAAAACAGGGCGGGAGGAGACCCAGTACTTC

V: TRBV21-1
D: -
size: -
J: TRBJ1-1
CDR3: CARQTGNTEAFF
DNA: TGTGCCAGACAGACAGGCAACACTGAAGCTTTCTTT

V: TRBV15
D: TRBD2
size: -
J: TRBJ2-3
CDR3: CATSSLGLAATDTQYF
DNA: TGTGCCACCAGCAGTCTCGGACTAGCGGCTACAGATACGCAGTATTTT

V: TRBV28
D: TRBD1
size: -
J: TRBJ1-5
CDR3: CASSSGQGNQPQHF
DNA: TGTGCCAGCAGTTCCGGACAGGGGAATCAGCCCCAGCATTTT

V: TRBV4-3
D: TRBD2
size: -
J: TRBJ2-1
CDR3: CASSQGGPAGFNEQFF
DNA: TGCGCCAGCAGCCAAGGCGGACCAGCGGGGTTCAATGAGCAGTTCTTC

V: TRBV19
D: TRBD1
size: -
J: TRBJ2-2
CDR3: CASSTTGAGTGELFF
DNA: TGTGCCAGTAGTACGACAGGGGCGGGCACCGGGGAGCTGTTTTTT

V: TRBV23-1
D: TRBD1
size: few
J: TRBJ1-1
CDR3: CASSRILGQENTEAFF
DNA: TGCGCCAGCAGTCGCATTCTCGGACAGGAGAACACTGAAGCTTTCTTT

V: TRBV14
D: -
size: once
J: TRBJ2-7
CDR3: CASSQGQHSYEQYF
DNA: TGTGCCAGCAGCCAAGGACAGCACTCCTACGAGCAGTACTTC

V: TRBV5-1
D: -
size: once
J: TRBJ1-1
CDR3: CASSPTASGEAFF
DNA: TGCGCCAGCAGCCCCACCGCTTCGGGGGAAGCTTTCTTT

V: TRBV14
D: -
size: -
J: TRBJ2-3
CDR3: CASSQDRGITQYF
DNA: TGTGCCAGCAGCCAAGACCGCGGGATTACGCAGTATTTT

V: TRBV6-5
D: -
size: -
J: TRBJ1-5
CDR3: CASSLGEGQPQHF
DNA: TGTGCCAGCAGCCTCGGGGAAGGTCAGCCCCAGCATTTT

V: TRBV30
D: TRBD2
size: -
J: TRBJ2-1
CDR3: CAWSEAGGPNEQFF
DNA: TGTGCCTGGAGTGAGGCGGGAGGGCCGAATGAGCAGTTCTTC

V: TRBV5-6
D: -
size: -
J: TRBJ1-1
CDR3: CASSRRSGTEAFF
DNA: TGTGCCAGCAGCCGAAGGTCTGGGACAGAAGCTTTCTTT

V: TRBV28
D: TRBD1
size: few
J: TRBJ1-5
CDR3: CASSLNPTGNQPQHF
DNA: TGTGCCAGCAGTTTAAACCCGACAGGGAATCAGCCCCAGCATTTT

V: TRBV7-2
D: -
size: -
J: TRBJ2-5
CDR3: CASSETVQETQYF
DNA: TGTGCCAGCAGCGAGACAGTACAAGAGACCCAGTACTTC

V: TRBV21-1
D: -
size: -
J: TRBJ1-5
CDR3: CASSGGGNQPQHF
DNA: TGTGCCAGCAGCGGGGGGGGGAATCAGCCCCAGCATTTT

V: TRBV28
D: TRBD1
size: -
J: TRBJ1-2
CDR3: CASSLNLGTGVYGYTF
DNA: TGTGCCAGCAGTTTAAACTTGGGGACAGGGGTTTATGGCTACACCTTC

V: TRBV7-2
D: TRBD1
size: -
J: TRBJ1-1
CDR3: CASSSRTGFTEAFF
DNA: TGTGCCAGCAGCTCCAGGACAGGGTTCACTGAAGCTTTCTTT

V: TRBV4-3
D: TRBD2
size: -
J: TRBJ2-3
CDR3: CASSQVGGGSDTQYF
DNA: TGCGCCAGCAGCCAAGTTGGGGGAGGGTCAGATACGCAGTATTTT

V: TRBV25-1
D: -
size: few
J: TRBJ2-1
CDR3: CASSDLVREQFF
DNA: TGTGCCAGCAGTGATCTAGTGCGCGAGCAGTTCTTC

V: TRBV6-1
D: -
size: -
J: TRBJ1-2
CDR3: CASSWTANYGYTF
DNA: TGTGCCAGCAGTTGGACAGCTAACTATGGCTACACCTTC

V: TRBV6-1
D: TRBD1
size: -
J: TRBJ1-1
CDR3: CAAQGALNTEAFF
DNA: TGTGCCGCACAGGGGGCCTTGAACACTGAAGCTTTCTTT

V: TRBV10-3
D: TRBD1
size: few
J: TRBJ2-5
CDR3: CAISKQGEETQYF
DNA: TGTGCCATCAGTAAACAGGGGGAAGAGACCCAGTACTTC

V: TRBV5-1
D: TRBD2
size: few
J: TRBJ2-1
CDR3: CASSPGTSGSSYNEQFF
DNA: TGCGCCAGCAGCCCCGGGACTAGCGGGAGCTCCTACAATGAGCAGTTCTTC

V: TRBV29-1
D: -
size: -
J: TRBJ1-1
CDR3: CSVQGWNTEAFF
DNA: TGCAGCGTCCAGGGTTGGAACACTGAAGCTTTCTTT

V: TRBV6-1
D: TRBD2
size: -
J: TRBJ2-1
CDR3: CASSGTSGVYNEQFF
DNA: TGTGCCAGCAGCGGGACTAGCGGGGTGTACAATGAGCAGTTCTTC

V: TRBV28
D: TRBD1
size: -
J: TRBJ1-6
CDR3: CASRLGTAYNSPLHF
DNA: TGTGCCAGCAGACTCGGGACAGCTTATAATTCACCCCTCCACTTT

V: TRBV30
D: -
size: -
J: TRBJ1-3
CDR3: CAWMGGYGNTIYF
DNA: TGTGCCTGGATGGGAGGATATGGAAACACCATATATTTT

V: TRBV19
D: -
size: -
J: TRBJ2-5
CDR3: CASSIGRQETQYF
DNA: TGTGCCAGTAGTATAGGCAGGCAAGAGACCCAGTACTTC

V: TRBV2
D: -
size: few
J: TRBJ2-5
CDR3: CASRERTSQETQYF
DNA: TGTGCCAGCAGAGAAAGGACAAGTCAAGAGACCCAGTACTTC

V: TRBV5-1
D: -
size: -
J: TRBJ2-5
CDR3: CASSYPVGGVQETQYF
DNA: TGCGCCAGCAGCTACCCGGTGGGGGGAGTACAGGAGACCCAGTACTTC

V: TRBV7-2
D: -
size: few
J: TRBJ1-4
CDR3: CASSKAGFEKLFF
DNA: TGTGCCAGCAGCAAAGCCGGGTTTGAAAAACTGTTTTTT

V: TRBV7-8
D: -
size: -
J: TRBJ1-1
CDR3: CASSSHPGVGTEAFF
DNA: TGTGCCAGCAGCAGCCACCCGGGGGTCGGCACTGAAGCTTTCTTT

V: TRBV7-8
D: -
size: -
J: TRBJ1-2
CDR3: CASSPTRLGLRYGYTF
DNA: TGTGCCAGCAGCCCCACACGTTTGGGGCTTCGCTATGGCTACACCTTC

V: TRBV5-1
D: TRBD2
size: few
J: TRBJ2-5
CDR3: CASSPGLAEYQETQYF
DNA: TGCGCCAGCAGCCCGGGACTAGCGGAGTACCAAGAGACCCAGTACTTC

V: TRBV29-1
D: TRBD1
size: -
J: TRBJ1-1
CDR3: CSVRTGEEKAFF
DNA: TGCAGCGTGCGGACAGGGGAAGAAAAAGCTTTCTTT

V: TRBV6-1
D: -
size: -
J: TRBJ1-5
CDR3: CASSAFPGPQHF
DNA: TGTGCCAGCAGTGCCTTCCCCGGGCCCCAGCATTTT

V: TRBV5-1
D: TRBD2
size: few
J: TRBJ2-1
CDR3: CASSLSRGRVYNEQFF
DNA: TGCGCCAGCAGCTTGTCCCGCGGGAGGGTCTACAATGAGCAGTTCTTC

V: TRBV10-3
D: TRBD2
size: -
J: TRBJ2-7
CDR3: CAISGTSPEQYF
DNA: TGTGCCATCAGTGGGACTAGCCCCGAGCAGTACTTC

V: TRBV7-6
D: -
size: few
J: TRBJ1-3
CDR3: CASSAKWSSNTIYF
DNA: TGTGCCAGCAGCGCCAAGTGGAGCAGTAACACCATATATTTT

V: TRBV29-1
D: TRBD1
size: -
J: TRBJ2-7
CDR3: CSVVFRGSSYEQYF
DNA: TGCAGCGTCGTGTTCAGGGGGAGCTCCTACGAGCAGTACTTC

V: TRBV10-3
D: TRBD1
size: -
J: TRBJ1-2
CDR3: CAIRGQGGGYTF
DNA: TGTGCCATCAGGGGACAGGGGGGAGGCTACACCTTC